Listed here are 14 T cell receptor beta chains from one sample, sequenced in a study of CD8+ T cells in alopecia areata. It was cDNA, reverse transcribed from extracted RNA, that served as the sequencing template. Sequenced by immunoSEQ multiplex PCR; TCRdb stores in-frame clones only, minus some. In the table there are over 100,000 clones, roughly 50% of which are singletons. The sequenced sample was CD8+ T cells sorted from blood, obtained at week 0. These receptors were collected from a human donor with alopecia areata.

The J gene is TRBJ2-1, the V gene TRBV6-5, with 13 nucleotides matching TRBD2. With V trimmed by 6 bases and J by 7 bases, 6 bases remained unmatched. Germline loops: CDR1 MNHEY, CDR2 SVGAGI. This CDR3 is built from 15 residues. CDR3 nucleotide sequence: TGTGCCAGCAGCTCGACTAGCGGGGGGATGAATGAGCAGTTCTTC. Translating it yields CASSSTSGGMNEQFF.

The genes are TRBV29-1 and TRBJ2-5; no clear D. Trimming stripped 0 bases from V and 5 bases from J, with 13 bases between. The germline V gene encodes CDR1 SQVTM and CDR2 ANQGSEA. CDR3 size: 14 residues. CDR3 amino acids: CSVEDSSAGETQYF. CDR3 sequence (DNA): TGCAGCGTTGAAGATTCCAGCGCTGGGGAGACCCAGTACTTC.

The chain carries TRBV29-1 and TRBJ1-1; possibly TRBD1 for D (6 bases). This CDR3 comprises 13 residues. CDR1 is SQVTM and CDR2 is ANQGSEA in the germline V gene. Trimming removed 1 base from V and 5 bases from J, with 11 bases in between. The CDR3 protein is CSVEAVGGTEAFF. The CDR3 nucleotides read TGCAGCGTTGAAGCGGTAGGGGGTACTGAAGCTTTCTTT.

The chain joins TRBV6-1 to TRBJ2-3; no definite D call. V lost 2 bases to trimming and J lost 4 bases, with 13 bases between them. The germline V gene encodes CDR1 MNHNS and CDR2 SASEGT. CDR3 length: 15 amino acids. CDR3 region: CASSEFMAKADTQYF. DNA for the CDR3: TGTGCCAGCAGTGAATTCATGGCAAAAGCAGATACGCAGTATTTT.

V and J are TRBV2 and TRBJ2-1, with D perhaps matching TRBD1 (5 bases). V lost 8 bases to trimming and J lost 6 bases, with 8 bases between them. Germline V CDR1 and CDR2: SNHLY, FYNNEI. CDR3 length equals 11 residues. The chain's CDR3 is CASSQGNEQFF. For the CDR3, the DNA is TGTGCCAGCTCCCAGGGCAATGAGCAGTTCTTC.

This rearrangement joins TRBV30 to TRBJ1-2, with 8 nucleotides matching TRBD1. The CDR3 length is 11 residues. Per germline, CDR1 GTSNPN and CDR2 SVGIG (reference sequence). V shed 5 bases, J shed 8 bases, and the junction held 4 bases outside the gene matches. The CDR3, as DNA: TGTGCCTGGGGACAGGGAGAAGGCTACACCTTC. Amino acid sequence: CAWGQGEGYTF.

The chain combines TRBV29-1 with TRBJ2-7, with TRBD1 identical over 11 bases. Germline V gene data show CDR1 as SQVTM and CDR2 as ANQGSEA. With 0 bases clipped from V and 1 base from J, the junction kept 5 bases outside the gene matches. CDR3 length: 16 amino acids. DNA for the CDR3: TGCAGCGTTGAAGAGGACAGGGGGCGTAGGTCCTACGAGCAGTACTTC. This translates into CSVEEDRGRRSYEQYF.

J is TRBJ1-1 and V is TRBV5-6; no definite D call. V was shortened by 3 bases and J by 0 bases, with 6 bases between the two germline ends. Germline V gives CDR1 SGHDT, CDR2 YYEEEE. The CDR3 totals 13 residues. CDR3 in DNA: TGTGCCAGCAGCTGGCAGATGAACACTGAAGCTTTCTTT. As protein: CASSWQMNTEAFF.

Concerning this clone: Other DNA sequences in this specimen translate into the identical CDR3. The chain employs TRBV29-1 and TRBJ1-4, with TRBD1 identical over 7 bases. Germline loops: CDR1 SQVTM, CDR2 ANQGSEA. This CDR3 is built from 13 residues. V was clipped by 4 bases and J by 5 bases; unmatched bases: 4. The CDR3 reads CSVVGTENEKLFF. As DNA, the CDR3 is TGCAGCGTTGTTGGGACAGAGAATGAAAAACTGTTTTTT.

The chain employs TRBV9 and TRBJ2-3; D is possibly TRBD2 (5 bases). CDR3 length: 15 residues. The germline V and J ends were trimmed by 0 bases and 5 bases, with 13 bases remaining between them. Germline values: CDR1 SGDLS, CDR2 YYNGEE. The CDR3 nucleotides are TGTGCCAGCAGCGTAGCTCTCGGGGAACAAGATACGCAGTATTTT. This codes for CASSVALGEQDTQYF. Complete variable domain (other parts from reference TRBV9 and TRBJ2-3): DSGVTQTPKHLITATGQRVTLRCSPRSGDLSVYWYQQSLDQGLQFLIQYYNGEERAKGNILERFSAQQFPDLHSELNLSSLELGDSALYFCASSVALGEQDTQYFGPGTRLTVL.

V and J are TRBV6-5 and TRBJ2-2, with 7 bases lining up with TRBD2. With V trimmed by 7 bases and J by 5 bases, 10 bases remained unmatched. The germline gives CDR1 MNHEY, CDR2 SVGAGI. The CDR3 contains 15 residues. Here the CDR3 reads CASMGGAGDTGELFF. Here the CDR3 DNA reads TGTGCCAGCATGGGCGGTGCGGGGGATACCGGGGAGCTGTTTTTT.

The rearrangement joins TRBV2 to TRBJ2-3; D is perhaps TRBD2 (7 bases). This CDR3 contains 17 residues. Germline assignment: CDR1 SNHLY and CDR2 FYNNEI. V lost 3 bases and J lost 0, with 16 bases in between. Here the CDR3 reads CASSERRRGASTDTQYF. The CDR3 nucleotides are TGTGCCAGCAGTGAGCGTCGTCGGGGGGCCAGCACAGATACGCAGTATTTT.

This chain uses TRBV5-4 with TRBJ2-3, with 7 positions matching TRBD2. V shed 4 bases and J 2 bases; nucleotides not matched to a gene: 7. This CDR3 contains 15 residues. Germline loops: CDR1 SGHNT, CDR2 YYREEE (reference sequence). The CDR3 DNA reads as TGTGCCAGCAGCGCCGCGGGGGTGAACACAGATACGCAGTATTTT. Translating it yields CASSAAGVNTDTQYF.

This clone was detected a few times. This chain connects TRBV19 to TRBJ1-5; D uncertain. The CDR3 has 15 amino acids. The V end lost 5 bases, the J end lost 0 bases, and 11 bases lay between the germline ends. Germline V lookup: CDR1 LNHDA, CDR2 SQIVND (reference sequence). For the CDR3, the DNA is TGTGCCAGTAGTTCAACCTCCTATAGCAATCAGCCCCAGCATTTT. This translates into CASSSTSYSNQPQHF.